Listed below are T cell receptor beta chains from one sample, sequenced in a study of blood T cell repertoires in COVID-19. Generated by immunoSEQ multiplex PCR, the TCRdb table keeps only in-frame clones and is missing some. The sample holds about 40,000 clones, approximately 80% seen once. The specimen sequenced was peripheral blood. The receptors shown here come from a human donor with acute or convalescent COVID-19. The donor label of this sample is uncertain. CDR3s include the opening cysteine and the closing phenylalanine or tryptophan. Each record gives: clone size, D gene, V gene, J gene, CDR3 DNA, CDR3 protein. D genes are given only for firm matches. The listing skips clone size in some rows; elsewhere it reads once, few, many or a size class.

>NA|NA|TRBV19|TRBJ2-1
TGTGCCAGTAGTGAGGCCAATGAGCAGTTCTTC
CASSEANEQFF
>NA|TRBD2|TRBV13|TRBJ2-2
TGTGCCAGCAGCTTAGGCTTCCGGGGGGTCACCGGGGAGCTGTTTTTT
CASSLGFRGVTGELFF
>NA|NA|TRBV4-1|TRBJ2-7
TGCGCCAGCAGCCAGCGGACAAGCGCGCTCGAGCAGTACTTC
CASSQRTSALEQYF
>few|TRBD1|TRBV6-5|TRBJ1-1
TGTGCCAGCAGTTACAAGGGACAGGGATGGGCTTTCTTT
CASSYKGQGWAFF
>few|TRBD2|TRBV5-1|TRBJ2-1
TGCGCCAGCAGCCGGGAGGGGTTTAGCGGGAGAACCTTGAATGAGCAGTTCTTC
CASSREGFSGRTLNEQFF
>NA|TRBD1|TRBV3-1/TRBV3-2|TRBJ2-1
TGTGCCAGTCAGACAGGGGGCCTACAAGATGAGCAGTTCTTC
CASQTGGLQDEQFF
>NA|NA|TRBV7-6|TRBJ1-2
TGTGCCACTGGGGAGGGAAACTATGGCTACACCTTC
CATGEGNYGYTF
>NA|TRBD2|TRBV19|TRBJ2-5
TGTGCCAGTAGTATAGGCCAGCGGGGGGGACAAGAGACCCAGTACTTC
CASSIGQRGGQETQYF
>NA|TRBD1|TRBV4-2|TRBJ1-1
TGTGCCAGCAGCCGGACAGGGGAGGACACTGAAGCTTTCTTT
CASSRTGEDTEAFF
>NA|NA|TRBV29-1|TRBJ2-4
TGCAGCGTTGCTGAGGGTTCTGCCAAAAACATTCAGTACTTC
CSVAEGSAKNIQYF
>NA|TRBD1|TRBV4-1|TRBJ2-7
TGCGCCAGCAGCCAACCCGACAGGGGAGCCTACGAGCAGTACTTC
CASSQPDRGAYEQYF
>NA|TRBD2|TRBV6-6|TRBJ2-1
TGTGCCAGCAGTGGAATAGCGGGGAGCGGCCCCAATGAGCAGTTCTTC
CASSGIAGSGPNEQFF
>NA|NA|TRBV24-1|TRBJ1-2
TGTGCCACCAGGGACGGTGTCGATCCAGGGGAAGGCTACACCTTC
CATRDGVDPGEGYTF
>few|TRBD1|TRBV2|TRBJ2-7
TGTGCCAGCAGCCGGGACAGGGGCTACGAGCAGTACTTC
CASSRDRGYEQYF
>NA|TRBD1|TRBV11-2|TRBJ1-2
TGTGCCAGCAGCCCTTACGGGACAGGGACTACTCTGCGGGGCTACACCTTC
CASSPYGTGTTLRGYTF
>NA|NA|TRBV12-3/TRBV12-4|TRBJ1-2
TGTGCCAGCAGTTTACAGAGGGAAGGTGGCTACACCTTC
CASSLQREGGYTF
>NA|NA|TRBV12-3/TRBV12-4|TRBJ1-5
TGTGCCAGCAATCAGGGCAATCAGCCCCCGCATTTT
CASNQGNQPPHF
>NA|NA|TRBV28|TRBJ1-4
TGTGCCAGCGATCGACGAGGGGAAAAACTGTTTTTT
CASDRRGEKLFF
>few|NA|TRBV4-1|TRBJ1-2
TGCGCCAGCAGCCAAGCCAGGCTTCGAATCTATGGCTACACCTTC
CASSQARLRIYGYTF
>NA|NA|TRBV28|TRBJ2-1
TGTGCCAGCAGTGGGGAGATACGGATGATCAATGAGCAGTTCTTC
CASSGEIRMINEQFF
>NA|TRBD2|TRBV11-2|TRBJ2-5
TGTGCCAGCAGCTTCGTAGCGGGGGGATCAGAGACCCAGTACTTC
CASSFVAGGSETQYF
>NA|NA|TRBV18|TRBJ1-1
TGTGCCAGCTTGAGCAACACTGAAGCTTTCTTT
CASLSNTEAFF
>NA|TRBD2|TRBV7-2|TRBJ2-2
TGTGCCAGCAGCACCAGACTAGCGGGAGGAGCGGAGCTGTTTTTT
CASSTRLAGGAELFF
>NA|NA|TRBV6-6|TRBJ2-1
TGTGCCAGCAGTTCACCTAACCCTAAGGAGCAGTTCTTC
CASSSPNPKEQFF
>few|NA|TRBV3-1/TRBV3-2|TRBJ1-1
TGTGCCAGCAGCCCCAACAGATTTATAATTGAAGCTTTCTTT
CASSPNRFIIEAFF
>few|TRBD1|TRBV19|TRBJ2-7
TGTGCCAGTAGTATCCAGGGGGCCTACGAGCAGTACTTC
CASSIQGAYEQYF
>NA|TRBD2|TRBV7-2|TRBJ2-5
TGTGCCAGCACCCTGAGGACTAGCGGGGGGCAAGAGACCCAGTACTTC
CASTLRTSGGQETQYF
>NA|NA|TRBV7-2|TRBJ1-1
TGTGCCAGCAGCAGGGGGGGGGAGACTGAAGCTTTCTTT
CASSRGGETEAFF
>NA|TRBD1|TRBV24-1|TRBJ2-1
TGTGCCACCAGTGACCCCGGGACAGGTCAAAACAATGAGCAGTTCTTC
CATSDPGTGQNNEQFF